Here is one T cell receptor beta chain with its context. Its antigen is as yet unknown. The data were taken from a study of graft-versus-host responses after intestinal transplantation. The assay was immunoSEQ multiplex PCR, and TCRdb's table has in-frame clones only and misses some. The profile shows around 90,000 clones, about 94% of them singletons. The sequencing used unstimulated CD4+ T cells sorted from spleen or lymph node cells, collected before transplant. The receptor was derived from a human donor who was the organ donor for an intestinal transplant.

CDR3 sequence (DNA): TGCGCCAGCAGCCCGACCTCGGGAAACTATGGCTACACCTTC. Amino acid sequence: CASSPTSGNYGYTF. The rearrangement joins TRBV5-1 to TRBJ1-2; D ambiguous. CDR1 and CDR2 from the germline V gene are SGHRS and YFSETQ. Trimming took off 4 bases at V and 2 bases at J, with 12 bases between the two ends. The CDR3 is made up of 14 amino acids.